This T cell receptor (beta chain) was documented in a study of monozygotic twins with cystic fibrosis. As for the study in general: With about 15 PCR cycles, barcoded libraries came from three micrograms of fragmented DNA. Findings and limits, study-wide: Clonality was generally low (median around 0.01), higher in the most severe patients.

The length of the CDR3 is 14 residues. Germline trimming cut 3 bases from V and 5 bases from J; bases unmatched to any gene: 5. Germline values: CDR1 MGHRA, CDR2 YSYEKL. Sequencing was performed with immunoSEQ multiplex PCR; in TCRdb, only in-frame clones are kept and a portion is missing. The table has roughly 24,000 clones, around 98% seen once; the top ten hold roughly 0.15%. In regard to this clone: What it binds is not known.

The receptor's source is a girl aged 5 to 17 with cystic fibrosis. This chain links TRBV4-1 with TRBJ1-1, with TRBD1 matching over 8 bases. The sequencing input was blood. The CDR3 sequence: CASSQITGGTEAFF. CDR3 bases: TGCGCCAGCAGCCAGATCACAGGGGGAACTGAAGCTTTCTTT.